This record concerns one TCR beta chain sequence. Its cognate antigen has yet to be identified. This entry belongs to a study of cytomegalovirus exposure and HLA in healthy donors (dated by TCRdb to about 2017). With regard to the full study: An earlier analysis of roughly 500 of the donors reported roughly 300 Gb of sequence data and 117 million unique TCR beta sequences obtained from about 200 million T cells. Around 320 gigabases of sequencing data and approximately 85 million unique TCR sequences were included in an early release covering about 620 HLA-typed donors. Among the approximately 400 genotyped donors, approximately 76% belonged to the genetic ancestry cluster associated with self-reported Caucasian donors. The study aimed to test whether signatures of past pathogen exposure could be identified by cataloging public T cell receptors. The T cell repertoires of several hundred subjects were profiled by immunosequencing and related to cytomegalovirus serostatus. A separate validation cohort of 90 to 150 different subjects was used in addition to the approximately 700-subject first cohort. High-throughput TCR immunosequencing, statistical association of individual TCRs with disease status, and machine learning were combined to predict cytomegalovirus infection status. To study patterns of TCR occurrence, a later analysis re-analyzed previously published TCR beta repertoires from around 670 donors and added high-resolution HLA genotyping. Rather than using new phenotypic data, the later analysis identified candidate immune exposures from TCR beta sequences and from how often those sequences occurred across donors. An earlier analysis of 587 of the donors applied high-throughput TCR beta sequencing to assess whether each TCR beta V gene segment acted as functional or pseudogenic. Alongside the repertoire data, information on donor age, sex, ethnicity and CMV serostatus was compiled. A later genetic analysis used genome-wide SNP genotypes for about three fifths of the 666 donors, treating that subset as a discovery cohort. Every repertoire in the discovery cohort had been generated on one and the same sequencing platform. HLA typing covered class I and class II loci at four-digit resolution. Typing coverage varied by locus: roughly 620-640 donors for A, B, C, DRB1 and DQB1; around 560 for DQA1; more than 600 for DPA1; roughly 450 for DPB1. Roughly five DR-DQ haplotypes were treated as single units for association and clustering because of strong linkage in the cohort. Among about 410 genotyped donors of the cohort, an average of approximately 240,000 unique TCR beta nucleotide sequences was sequenced per donor, of which about 18% were non-productive.

In total, 630 or so healthy bone marrow donors made up the cohort. All cohort members were sampled while nominally healthy, although unrecorded immune exposures were likely present. The donor was CMV seronegative and belonged to the group of under 400 seronegative cohort members. A peripheral blood sample was collected from each donor, and TCR beta sequencing was performed on peripheral blood mononuclear cells. Genomic DNA was extracted from the blood cell samples with the Qiagen DNeasy Blood Extraction Kit. The study at large found these results: Correlated functional status among segregating V segments might reflect linkage disequilibrium, but an unknown experimental factor could not be ruled out. According to a later genetic analysis, donors in an Asian-associated ancestry cluster had fewer N-insertions in productive TCRs than the approximately 710-donor mean. In a later genetic analysis, a missense DCLRE1C variant was associated with V-gene and J-gene trimming of TCR beta chains, and the association was replicated in an independent cohort. According to a later analysis, TCR association rates differed among HLA loci, with DRB1 alleles showing the most associated TCRs and HLA-C alleles showing the fewest. At a false discovery rate of 0.05, a later analysis linked 16,951 TCR beta sequences to specific HLA alleles. Some IMGT-functional V segments, including TRBV6-2 and TRBV6-3, could not be told apart with the 87-base-pair reads, so those segments were excluded. Strong co-occurrence of HLA alleles, especially DR and DQ, made assigning TCR associations to individual alleles difficult. The sequencing pipeline was judged likely to have produced a cluster of highly shared sequence variants as a technical artifact. Because counts were too low, roughly 18 rarely observed V segments, including chromosome 9 orphons, were left out of the earlier analysis of 587 of the donors. According to a later analysis, parvovirus B19, influenza, CMV and Epstein-Barr virus appeared linked to several top co-occurrence clusters. Immune exposure information for the cohort was limited to CMV serostatus. Cytomegalovirus status was reported to be diagnosed by the classifier with high specificity and sensitivity in both the original and validation cohorts. The study gave a list of about 160 TCR beta chains associated with cytomegalovirus. Most CMV-associated TCR beta chains appeared to be HLA-restricted in a later analysis, and the HLA associations seemed to be driven largely by CMV exposure. A further reported finding was that TCR beta sequences accurately predicted the HLA-A and HLA-B alleles for most subjects in the first cohort. A later analysis found that HLA-associated TCR beta chains were more clonally expanded and had lower generation probabilities than equally common non-associated chains. Because some donors lacked HLA typing at each locus, the association tests relied only on the typed subset. In this cohort, only TCR beta chains were sequenced, and detectable features were limited by the absence of alpha or paired-chain data. The authors suggested that the approach could potentially be generalized to other disease states and immunological phenotypes. Most TCR sequences were observed very rarely across donors, whereas some public TCRs were present in many individuals. In vitro tests confirmed that three of the cytomegalovirus-associated TCR beta chains recognize cytomegalovirus antigens. In an earlier analysis of a few hundred of the donors, most TCR beta V segments were observed in productive rearrangements about 87% or about 30% of the time, broadly matching IMGT annotations. Roughly uniform sequencing depth across donors was assumed in presence/absence analyses, although this assumption may not hold.

Libraries were constructed by the immunoSEQ multiplex PCR assay. A mixture of 60 forward primers for TCR Vbeta segments and 13 reverse primers for TCR Jbeta segments was used in the multiplex PCR. Amplification of the CDR3 region of rearranged TCR beta genes was performed with a multiplex PCR assay on genomic DNA. The amplified TCR beta libraries were sequenced on the Illumina HiSeq System as 87-base-pair reads. Regarding the original processing steps: A later analysis counted 65 million to 90 million unique TCR beta chains across the 690 or so repertoires, and roughly 9.9 million of these chains were shared by at least two donors. A nearest-neighbor algorithm error-corrected the raw reads and collapsed the reads into unique sequences, merging closely related sequences to remove PCR and sequencing errors. Alignment of CDR3 sequences to IMGT reference sequences was used to assign V, D and J gene segments. For a sequence to be retained, a match of at least six nucleotides to both a V gene segment and a J gene segment was required. A rearrangement was called productive if the CDR3 had no stop codons and remained in frame with V and J, and every other rearrangement was called non-productive. Following IMGT convention, CDR3 was defined as the stretch from the second conserved V-encoded cysteine to the conserved J-encoded phenylalanine. The earlier analysis of around 640 of the donors excluded sequences that lacked an unambiguous match to a single V gene segment. In an earlier analysis of 500 to 750 of the donors, V segments were called functional above 56.7% productive rearrangements and were called segregating when the between-donor standard deviation exceeded 5%. To diagnose cytomegalovirus status from the catalog of TCR beta chain sequences, a statistical classification framework was built. In a later analysis, V and J genes were assigned by comparing TCR nucleotide sequences against IMGT/GENE-DB human TR gene sequences. The TCRdist pipeline was used in a later analysis to assign CDR3 sequences and most-parsimonious VDJ recombination scenarios. In a later analysis, each TCR beta chain was defined by its CDR3 amino acid sequence together with its V-gene family, and reads without a unique V-gene family were excluded. In a later analysis, a few hundred highly shared, low-generation-probability nucleotide sequences were removed to address suspected cross-contamination and a sequencing artifact. In a later analysis, a clonal expansion index was calculated for each public chain from normalized within-repertoire ranks of inferred template counts. In a later analysis, generation probabilities were computed using a VDJ recombination model fitted to out-of-frame rearrangements, and the results were checked against IGoR. A later analysis scored TCR-TCR, TCR-HLA and TCR-CMV co-occurrence with hypergeometric tests, applying a repertoire-size bias correction to TCR pairs. In a later analysis, false discovery rates were estimated by permuting HLA or CMV assignments 20 times. A later analysis grouped co-occurring TCRs with DBSCAN, adding TCRdist sequence similarity when clustering within HLA-allele-positive subsets. Repertoires with fewer than 30,000 or more than 120,000 public chains, plus five repertoires with anomalous nucleotide sharing, were excluded from co-occurrence clustering. Imported from immuneACCESS, the table was reduced by TCRdb to in-frame sequences with V and J called. These copies leave out some clones; in studies compared against another copy, an unresolved V gene accounts for under half, and the cause of the remainder is not known. D and trimming come from the DNA, and the V and J calls and clone size come from that table. In this sample's table one finds around 110,000 clones. The ten largest clones take up less than 4.5% of the sample.

V is cut by 0 bases and J by 5 bases, and the space between the germline ends is 20 bases. CDR1 and CDR2 are read off the germline V gene as SGDLS and YYNGEE. The CDR3 runs 17 residues from the cysteine to the phenylalanine. The read is trimmed to its CDR3 DNA, 51 bases read in frame from base 1. The receptor was isolated from a man younger than 40 in good health and CMV-seronegative. Sequenced: PBMCs. The V and J genes are TRBV9 and TRBJ1-1; the D gene is unclear. In nucleotides, the sequence is TGTGCCAGCAGCGTAGGGGGAAGGCGGGAGGGTGGTACTGAAGCTTTCTTT. Translated, it gives CASSVGGRREGGTEAFF.